The 7 T cell receptor beta chains below come from one sample, sequenced in a study of Ad26.COV2.S vaccination and SARS-CoV-2 variants. Clones were read by immunoSEQ multiplex PCR, and TCRdb kept only the in-frame ones, dropping some. Of roughly 350,000 clones detected, 85% to 90% appear once; the ten largest clones hold 5%. Regarding treatment: around 19 received Ad26.COV2.S at low or high dose, single or two shots; about 5 received placebo; per-sample allocation not given. Samples were taken on day 63 after the first vaccine or placebo injection. The sequencing used peripheral blood, collected in a trial of Ad26.COV2.S vaccine versus placebo. All receptors come from a person between 18 and 65 years old who received the Ad26.COV2.S COVID-19 vaccine or a placebo.

This chain connects TRBV21-1 to TRBJ1-2. TRBV21-1 constitutes a pseudogene. The CDR3 runs 13 residues. The CDR3 protein is CASRGNSNYGYTF. Here the CDR3 DNA reads TGTGCCAGCAGGGGGAACTCTAACTATGGCTACACCTTC.

The chain carries TRBV30 and TRBJ2-5; 8 nucleotides match TRBD1. CDR1 GTSNPN and CDR2 SVGIG come from the germline V gene (reference sequence). The CDR3 has 17 amino acids. Trimming at V came to 0 bases and at J to 0 bases, leaving 9 bases not matched to a gene. The CDR3 DNA reads as TGTGCCTGGAGTGTCCTTACAGGGGGATGGTACCAAGAGACCCAGTACTTC. Amino acid sequence: CAWSVLTGGWYQETQYF. The full variable domain, completed using reference TRBV30 and TRBJ2-5, is SQTIHQWPATLVQPVGSPLSLECTVEGTSNPNLYWYRQAAGRGLQLLFYSVGIGQISSEVPQNLSASRPQDRQFILSSKKLLLSDSGFYLCAWSVLTGGWYQETQYFGPGTRLLVL.

With regard to this clone: The junction does not match germline at one end; this may be a read error. V gene TRBV25-1 combines with J gene TRBJ1-4, with unresolved D. Germline V gives CDR1 MGHDK, CDR2 SYGVNS. The CDR3 runs 15 residues. The CDR3 sequence is CASSDRWEANEKLFF. As DNA, the CDR3 is TGTGCCAGCAGTGATCGGTGGGAAGCTAACGAAAAACTGTTTTTT.

The V call is TRBV28, the J call TRBJ1-5; D is undetermined. The V end was cut by 6 bases, the J end by 5 bases, with 26 bases between. The CDR3 has 18 residues. Germline V gives CDR1 MDHEN, CDR2 SYDVKM. CDR3 nucleotide sequence: TGTGCCAGCAGCCAAGGTTTCCGACCGTCGGGTAGATATCAGCCCCAGCATTTT. Protein sequence: CASSQGFRPSGRYQPQHF.

The V call is TRBV19, the J call TRBJ2-7; unclear D gene. The CDR3 contains 14 residues. V lost 3 bases, J lost 0 bases, and 9 bases lay in between. Germline CDR1 LNHDA, CDR2 SQIVND (reference sequence). CDR3 loop: CASSIGRNSYEQYF. Written as DNA, the CDR3 is TGTGCCAGTAGTATCGGCCGGAACTCCTACGAGCAGTACTTC.

This chain connects TRBV20-1 to TRBJ2-3; D is unresolved. The CDR3 length is 11 residues. In germline, CDR1 is DFQATT, CDR2 SNEGSKA (reference sequence). V was cut by 3 bases and J by 8 bases, with 9 bases left in between. CDR3 in amino acids: CSASVVGTQYF. CDR3 nucleotide sequence: TGCAGTGCTAGTGTTGTGGGTACGCAGTATTTT.

The rearrangement joins TRBV15 to TRBJ1-6; D unclear. V lost 7 bases to trimming and J lost 14 bases, with 9 bases between them. The CDR3 is 10 amino acids. Germline assignment: CDR1 LNHNV and CDR2 YYDKDF (reference sequence). As DNA, the CDR3 is TGTGCCACCAAAATAGGTTCCCTCCACTTT. Translation: CATKIGSLHF. Looking up the rest from reference TRBV15 and TRBJ1-6 gives the full variable domain: DAMVIQNPRYQVTQFGKPVTLSCSQTLNHNVMYWYQQKSSQAPKLLFHYYDKDFNNEADTPDNFQSRRPNTSFCFLDIRSPGLGDTAMYLCATKIGSLHFGNGTRLTVT.